These T cell receptor beta chains were read from a single sample in a study of shared clonotypes between healthy human individuals. Here immunoSEQ multiplex PCR was the method, and the copy in TCRdb shows in-frame clones only, minus some. The sample carries roughly 2,500,000 clones, approximately 94% recorded once. The sequenced sample was naive CD4+ T cells from PBMCs. The receptors shown here come from a man aged 18 to 29 in good health. Some clones in this sample may be carry-over from other donors' samples. CDR3s include the opening cysteine and the closing phenylalanine or tryptophan. A D gene is named only where the DNA matches it firmly. Clone size, where shown, is once, few, many, or a class for clones that have expanded.

J	length	size	D	V	CDR3	DNA
TRBJ2-5	14	once	NA	TRBV5-4	CASRSDRGGETQYF	TGTGCCAGCAGGTCTGATAGAGGTGGAGAGACCCAGTACTTC
TRBJ2-4	15	NA	NA	TRBV10-3	CAISEAPLTGNIQYF	TGTGCCATCAGTGAGGCGCCTCTCACCGGGAACATTCAGTACTTC
TRBJ1-1	14	few	NA	TRBV2	CASTFLTQNTEAFF	TGTGCCAGCACCTTCTTAACCCAGAACACTGAAGCTTTCTTT
TRBJ2-2	16	NA	TRBD2	TRBV30	CAWSASGRLLTGELFF	TGTGCCTGGAGTGCAAGCGGGAGGCTCCTCACCGGGGAGCTGTTTTTT
TRBJ2-7	14	NA	TRBD1	TRBV29-1	CSVPPRTGVYEQYF	TGCAGCGTCCCCCCTAGAACAGGGGTCTACGAGCAGTACTTC
TRBJ1-1	15	NA	TRBD1	TRBV18	CASSSNRGDNTEAFF	TGTGCCAGCTCATCGAACAGGGGTGATAACACTGAAGCTTTCTTT
TRBJ2-3	16	NA	TRBD2	TRBV5-4	CASSGVAGDRADTQYF	TGTGCCAGCAGCGGGGTGGCGGGAGATCGAGCAGATACGCAGTATTTT
TRBJ1-3	15	NA	NA	TRBV18	CASSPFTLTRNTIYF	TGTGCCAGCTCACCATTTACCTTAACCAGAAACACCATATATTTT
TRBJ2-5	15	NA	NA	TRBV28	CASALGQNSQETQYF	TGTGCCAGCGCCTTGGGCCAAAACAGTCAAGAGACCCAGTACTTC
TRBJ2-1	12	NA	NA	TRBV29-1	CSGGGVYNEQFF	TGCAGCGGGGGGGGCGTCTACAATGAGCAGTTCTTC
TRBJ2-5	15	NA	TRBD1	TRBV9	CASSVDSGGPETQYF	TGTGCCAGCAGCGTAGATTCAGGGGGCCCAGAGACCCAGTACTTC
TRBJ2-7	12	NA	NA	TRBV2	CASRTDSYEQYF	TGTGCCAGCAGAACTGACTCCTACGAGCAGTACTTC
TRBJ2-7	15	NA	NA	TRBV4-2	CASSQGGSASYEQYF	TGTGCCAGCAGCCAAGGCGGCTCCGCTTCCTACGAGCAGTACTTC
TRBJ2-1	15	NA	NA	TRBV5-4	CASSPPPTAYNEQFF	TGTGCCAGCAGCCCGCCACCGACAGCCTACAATGAGCAGTTCTTC
TRBJ1-5	15	NA	TRBD1	TRBV7-9	CASSLETGGNQPQHF	TGTGCCAGCAGCTTAGAGACAGGGGGCAATCAGCCCCAGCATTTT
TRBJ1-3	19	NA	NA	TRBV11-2	CASSLTPAFAASSGNTIYF	TGTGCCAGCAGCTTAACTCCTGCTTTTGCGGCTTCCTCTGGAAACACCATATATTTT
TRBJ2-5	11	NA	NA	TRBV5-1	CASSPPETQYF	TGCGCCAGCAGCCCACCGGAGACCCAGTACTTC
TRBJ2-7	15	NA	TRBD2	TRBV27	CASSLQLAGPYEQYF	TGTGCCAGCAGTTTACAACTAGCGGGACCCTACGAGCAGTACTTC
TRBJ1-1	13	once	NA	TRBV29-1	CSVEGGGQAEAFF	TGCAGCGTTGAAGGGGGGGGGCAAGCTGAAGCTTTCTTT
TRBJ2-1	14	NA	TRBD2	TRBV10-3	CAIRSSGGRNEQFF	TGTGCCATCAGGTCTAGCGGGGGGAGGAATGAGCAGTTCTTC
TRBJ2-1	13	NA	NA	TRBV11-3	CASSLENYNEQFF	TGTGCCAGCAGCTTAGAGAACTACAATGAGCAGTTCTTC
TRBJ2-2	15	NA	NA	TRBV28	CASSPSRRVTGELFF	TGTGCCAGCAGTCCTAGTCGGCGCGTCACCGGGGAGCTGTTTTTT
TRBJ2-7	19	once	TRBD2	TRBV4-2	CASSQGRLAGGKSVYEQYF	TGTGCCAGCAGCCAGGGGAGACTAGCGGGAGGGAAGAGCGTGTACGAGCAGTACTTC
TRBJ2-3	12	NA	NA	TRBV28	CASSLSRNTQYF	TGTGCCAGCAGTTTATCGCGGAATACGCAGTATTTT
TRBJ2-2	15	NA	NA	TRBV18	CASSLRTRATGELFF	TGTGCCAGCTCACTTCGCACCCGGGCCACCGGGGAGCTGTTTTTT
TRBJ1-1	17	NA	NA	TRBV15	CATSRGVRGSLNTEAFF	TGTGCCACCAGCAGAGGGGTTCGGGGAAGCTTGAACACTGAAGCTTTCTTT
TRBJ2-7	17	NA	NA	TRBV11-2	CASSLSPRGAASYEQYF	TGTGCCAGCAGCTTGTCCCCCCGGGGGGCGGCCTCCTACGAGCAGTACTTC
TRBJ1-4	17	NA	TRBD1	TRBV9	CASSRTGDPSWGEKLFF	TGTGCCAGCAGCAGAACAGGGGACCCTTCGTGGGGTGAAAAACTGTTTTTT
TRBJ2-1	14	NA	NA	TRBV18	CASSPGFDGNEQFF	TGTGCCAGCTCACCTGGTTTCGACGGGAATGAGCAGTTCTTC
TRBJ1-5	14	NA	NA	TRBV6-5	CASGATGTNQPQHF	TGTGCCAGCGGGGCTACAGGGACCAATCAGCCCCAGCATTTT
TRBJ2-1	12	NA	NA	TRBV28	CASSLIFDEQFF	TGTGCCAGCAGTTTAATTTTTGATGAGCAGTTCTTC
TRBJ2-5	13	NA	TRBD2	TRBV18	CASLAGGQETQYF	TGTGCCAGCCTAGCGGGAGGTCAAGAGACCCAGTACTTC
TRBJ2-1	14	NA	NA	TRBV4-2	CASSQDTQDNEQFF	TGTGCCAGCAGCCAAGATACGCAAGACAATGAGCAGTTCTTC
TRBJ2-6	18	NA	NA	TRBV7-9	CASSPILTGTSGANVLTF	TGTGCCAGCAGCCCCATACTCACAGGTACCTCTGGGGCCAACGTCCTGACTTTC
TRBJ2-1	14	once	NA	TRBV18	CASSRGGTYNEQFF	TGTGCCAGCTCCAGGGGAGGAACCTACAATGAGCAGTTCTTC
TRBJ2-3	15	NA	TRBD2	TRBV6-4	CASSRSGGLTDTQYF	TGTGCCAGCAGTCGTAGCGGGGGACTAACAGATACGCAGTATTTT
TRBJ2-5	15	NA	TRBD1	TRBV28	CASSAGGATLQTQYF	TGTGCCAGCAGTGCAGGGGGTGCGACGTTACAGACCCAGTACTTC
TRBJ2-7	14	NA	TRBD2	TRBV15	CATSRAGGPSEQYF	TGTGCCACCAGCAGAGCGGGAGGGCCATCCGAGCAGTACTTC
TRBJ1-3	15	many	NA	TRBV6-5	CASSYSSRVGNTIYF	TGTGCCAGCAGTTACTCTTCCAGGGTTGGAAACACCATATATTTT
TRBJ2-5	12	NA	NA	TRBV30	CAWSSVVETQYF	TGTGCCTGGAGTTCGGTAGTGGAGACCCAGTACTTC
TRBJ2-3	18	NA	TRBD2	TRBV27	CASSLGLAKLFGTDTQYF	TGTGCCAGCAGCCTGGGACTAGCCAAGCTGTTTGGTACAGATACGCAGTATTTT
TRBJ2-1	17	NA	TRBD2	TRBV7-9	CASSSFRTSGIYNEQFF	TGTGCCAGCAGCTCCTTCAGGACTAGCGGGATATACAATGAGCAGTTCTTC
TRBJ2-2	16	NA	NA	TRBV15	CATSRDPGGGTGELFF	TGTGCCACCAGCAGAGATCCAGGGGGAGGTACCGGGGAGCTGTTTTTT
TRBJ1-1	13	few	TRBD1	TRBV2	CAMRTGENTEAFF	TGTGCCATGCGGACAGGGGAGAACACTGAAGCTTTCTTT
TRBJ1-3	15	NA	TRBD1	TRBV19	CASSRGQGAGNTIYF	TGTGCCAGTAGTAGGGGACAGGGAGCTGGAAACACCATATATTTT
TRBJ1-2	13	NA	NA	TRBV7-9	CASSVGMNYGYTF	TGTGCCAGCAGCGTTGGGATGAACTATGGCTACACCTTC
TRBJ2-2	15	NA	TRBD1	TRBV10-3	CAIGTGAMNTGELFF	TGTGCCATCGGGACAGGGGCCATGAACACCGGGGAGCTGTTTTTT
TRBJ2-7	16	NA	TRBD1	TRBV5-1	CASSLAPSGTVYEQYF	TGCGCCAGCAGCTTGGCCCCATCGGGGACAGTCTACGAGCAGTACTTC
TRBJ1-2	14	NA	TRBD1	TRBV6-4	CASRNGGGRYGYTF	TGTGCCAGCAGGAACGGAGGGGGCAGGTATGGCTACACCTTC
TRBJ2-7	14	NA	NA	TRBV2	CASSVDRWTYEQYF	TGTGCCAGCAGTGTTGACAGGTGGACCTACGAGCAGTACTTC
TRBJ2-1	19	NA	NA	TRBV7-2	CASSFMRFGPDRSYNEQFF	TGTGCCAGCAGCTTCATGCGGTTCGGCCCCGATCGTTCCTACAATGAGCAGTTCTTC
TRBJ2-3	16	NA	NA	TRBV7-2	CASSLRLGQTSDTQYF	TGTGCCAGCAGCTTACGTCTCGGACAGACCTCAGATACGCAGTATTTT
TRBJ1-5	14	NA	NA	TRBV5-1	CATRGGHRNQPQHF	TGCGCCACCCGGGGGGGGCATCGCAATCAGCCCCAGCATTTT